The TCR beta chain under discussion was sequenced for a study of response to subunit inactivated influenza vaccine (dated by TCRdb to about 2018). Broadly, across the study: Deep quantitative profiling of the T cell receptor repertoire was used in the study to follow responses to a trivalent subunit inactivated influenza vaccine. Broad study findings and their caveats: It was suggested by the authors that each seasonal influenza vaccination may recruit only a limited number of new T cells.

The library was produced with RT-PCR. Sequencing took place on an Illumina HiSeq 2500. Through fastp at Q25 and MiXCR, TCRdb rebuilt clones from the public reads, retaining in-frame beta chains. Each record represents a unique CDR3 protein, reported with the most common genes and DNA among its rows. This sample has under 750,000 distinct CDR3 sequences in its table, and roughly 10% of those were observed once. Jointly, the top ten make up more than 8.5% of the sample. From V the trimming removes 4 bases and from J it removes 3 bases, while the gene matches leave 12 bases of the junction unaccounted for. In the germline V gene, CDR1 corresponds to SGHDN and CDR2 to FVKESK. Taken from cysteine to phenylalanine, the CDR3 has 16 residues. Here the CDR3 DNA is all that survives: 48 bases in frame from base 1. This clonotype appeared many times. The specificity of this receptor is unknown. No much larger clone is present one base from it, and per-base qualities are unavailable.

In this chain, TRBV14 is recombined with TRBJ2-7, with 7 central nucleotides matching TRBD2. The TCR was taken from a man in his fifties or sixties who received an inactivated influenza vaccine. Donor details come from another sample of the same person, matched by shared clones. The material was PBMCs from blood, obtained on the day of vaccination. For the CDR3, the sequence is CASSLLGGSIVYEQYF. The base sequence is TGTGCCAGCAGCCTCCTCGGCGGGAGTATTGTCTACGAGCAGTACTTC.